These 20 T cell receptor beta chains were all obtained from the same sample, sequenced in a study of CD8 T cells in ankylosing spondylitis. TCRdb processed the 5' RACE reads anew with MiXCR; each CDR3 protein has one entry. The profile shows 200,000 to 250,000 distinct CDR3 sequences, approximately 30% of them singletons. The specimen sequenced was blood, either unsorted or a sorted T cell fraction (not recorded which). These receptors were taken from a male donor with ankylosing spondylitis or in good health (not recorded which).

This clonotype turned up a few times. This sequence joins TRBV12-3 or TRBV12-4 and TRBJ2-7; D possibly uses TRBD1 or TRBD2 (5 bases each). Trimming stripped 5 bases from V and 3 bases from J, with 17 bases between. The CDR3 is made up of 15 amino acids. CDR3 in DNA: TGTGCCAGCAGTGCACCGGGACGGATACGCTACGAGCAGTACTTC. Translation: CASSAPGRIRYEQYF.

This clonotype was counted only a few times. The chain has TRBV29-1 and TRBJ2-1, with a weak D call TRBD1 (6 bases). V was pared by 3 bases and J by 7 bases, with 13 bases between. Germline CDR1 reads SQVTM; CDR2 reads ANQGSEA. There are 13 residues in the CDR3. CDR3: CSVEGQTPNEQFF. The DNA of the CDR3 is TGCAGCGTTGAGGGACAAACGCCGAATGAGCAGTTCTTC.

V is TRBV20-1 and J is TRBJ2-3, with D unresolved. Trimming stripped 3 bases from V and 11 bases from J, with 12 bases between. Germline V lookup: CDR1 DFQATT, CDR2 SNEGSKA (reference sequence). The CDR3 sequence is 11 residues long. This chain's CDR3 is CSARTSLVQYF. The CDR3 DNA reads as TGCAGTGCTAGGACCAGTCTCGTGCAGTATTTT.

The table lists this clonotype with a few counts. This CDR3 reads CAISEGASEQFF. Written as DNA, the CDR3 is TGTGCCATCAGTGAGGGGGCGAGCGAGCAGTTCTTC. The chain links TRBV10-3 to TRBJ2-1; D may be TRBD1 (5 bases). Per germline, CDR1 ENHRY and CDR2 SYGVKD. CDR3 length: 12 amino acids. Trimming removed 2 bases at V and 10 bases at J, with 9 bases between.

The rearrangement uses TRBV20-1 and TRBJ1-1; D ambiguous. Trimming left V 1 base short and J 1 base short, with 4 bases between. The CDR3 sequence is 12 residues long. Germline V gene data show CDR1 as DFQATT and CDR2 as SNEGSKA (reference sequence). CDR3 sequence: CSARGPNTEAFF. In DNA, the CDR3 is TGCAGTGCTAGAGGTCCGAACACTGAAGCTTTCTTT.

The chain recombines TRBV20-1 with TRBJ2-1; no definite D call. Deletions cut 3 bases from V and 7 bases from J, with 16 bases between. Germline lookup yields CDR1 DFQATT and CDR2 SNEGSKA (reference sequence). The CDR3 contains 14 residues. CDR3 coding DNA: TGCAGTGCTAGGACTCTCCGGGCCACGAATGAGCAGTTCTTC. Translation gives CSARTLRATNEQFF.

The chain uses TRBV12-3 or TRBV12-4 and TRBJ2-6, with 11 bases that match TRBD1. The J segment lost 3 bases and the V segment lost 4 bases, leaving 5 bases of the junction unmatched. The length of the CDR3 is 17 residues. CDR3 loop: CASSWTGGRGGANVLTF. Written as DNA, the CDR3 is TGTGCCAGCAGTTGGACAGGGGGCCGAGGTGGGGCCAACGTCCTGACTTTC.

The chain links TRBV28 to TRBJ1-1; D remains ambiguous. CDR3 length: 13 amino acids. Trimming took off 7 bases at V and 3 bases at J, with 12 bases between the two ends. The V gene's germline CDR1 is MDHEN and CDR2 SYDVKM. CDR3 in amino acids: CASKSGLDTEAFF. The CDR3, as DNA: TGTGCCAGCAAGTCCGGACTCGACACTGAAGCTTTCTTT.

The chain recombines TRBV29-1 with TRBJ2-7, with D tentatively TRBD2 (5 bases). From germline, CDR1 is SQVTM and CDR2 ANQGSEA. Trimming removed 2 bases from V and 1 base from J, with 6 bases in between. This CDR3 has 12 residues. The CDR3: CSVERGSYEQYF. The CDR3 bases are TGCAGCGTTGAACGAGGGTCCTACGAGCAGTACTTC.

V and J are TRBV6-1 and TRBJ2-3; TRBD2 agrees at 9 bases. Trimming removed 6 bases from V and 5 bases from J; junction bases left unmatched: 9. Germline values: CDR1 MNHNS, CDR2 SASEGT. This CDR3 contains 15 residues. This chain's CDR3 is CASRKSGGRGDTQYF. CDR3 DNA sequence: TGTGCCAGCAGGAAAAGCGGGGGGCGGGGAGATACGCAGTATTTT.

This clonotype has only a few counts. The rearrangement joins TRBV20-1 to TRBJ1-6, with D perhaps matching TRBD1 (5 bases). The CDR3 totals 16 residues. V was shortened by 0 bases and J by 7 bases, with 16 bases between the two germline ends. Germline V gene sequence: CDR1 DFQATT, CDR2 SNEGSKA (reference sequence). The CDR3 loop reads CSARDGGGAVNSPLHF. The CDR3 DNA reads as TGCAGTGCTAGAGATGGAGGAGGGGCGGTCAATTCACCCCTCCACTTT.

The chain combines TRBV20-1 with TRBJ1-5; tentatively, D is TRBD1 (5 bases). The CDR3 sequence is 13 residues long. Germline values: CDR1 DFQATT, CDR2 SNEGSKA (reference sequence). Trimming shortened V by 3 bases and J by 9 bases, and 15 bases separated the two germline ends. Written as DNA, the CDR3 is TGCAGTGCTAGGCCTCTGGGGGAGGGGCCCCAGCATTTT. Translation: CSARPLGEGPQHF.

This clonotype was seen a few times. The rearrangement links TRBV10-3 to TRBJ1-5; tentative D call: TRBD1 (6 bases). CDR3 length equals 13 residues. The germline V gene has CDR1 ENHRY and CDR2 SYGVKD. Trimming left V 8 bases short and J 1 base short, with 9 bases between. The CDR3, as DNA: TGTGCCATCGGAGGACAGAGCAATCAGCCCCAGCATTTT. Encoded protein: CAIGGQSNQPQHF.

This clonotype came up a few times. The chain joins TRBV12-3 or TRBV12-4 to TRBJ1-5; D gene ambiguous. V was pared by 9 bases and J by 7 bases, with 13 bases between. The CDR3 consists of 12 residues. The CDR3 region has the DNA TGTGCCAGTAGGGTGTTGGGGCAGCCCCAGCATTTT. Translation: CASRVLGQPQHF.

This sequence joins TRBV15 and TRBJ1-3; D is uncertain. V lost 0 bases and J lost 0, with 12 bases in between. The CDR3 has 17 residues. Germline lookup yields CDR1 LNHNV and CDR2 YYDKDF (reference sequence). The CDR3, as DNA: TGTGCCACCAGCAGAGATGTTTTGGGGTCCTCTGGAAACACCATATATTTT. This gives the protein CATSRDVLGSSGNTIYF. Full variable domain (remainder filled in from reference TRBV15 and TRBJ1-3): DAMVIQNPRYQVTQFGKPVTLSCSQTLNHNVMYWYQQKSSQAPKLLFHYYDKDFNNEADTPDNFQSRRPNTSFCFLDIRSPGLGDTAMYLCATSRDVLGSSGNTIYFGEGSWLTVV.

The J gene is TRBJ2-3, the V gene TRBV6-5; tentatively, D is TRBD2 (6 bases). Trimming shortened V by 4 bases and J by 3 bases, and 11 bases separated the two germline ends. The CDR3 is made up of 14 amino acids. The germline V gene encodes CDR1 MNHEY and CDR2 SVGAGI. CDR3 bases: TGTGCCAGCAGTTTATCCGGGACTACAGATACGCAGTATTTT. Translating it yields CASSLSGTTDTQYF.

V is TRBV7-6 and J is TRBJ2-3, with TRBD1 matching over 7 bases. J gave up 0 bases and V 3 bases, and 3 bases lay outside the gene matches. Looked up from germline, CDR1 is SGHVS and CDR2 is FNYEAQ. The CDR3 contains 15 residues. The CDR3 loop reads CASSLDRSSTDTQYF. CDR3 nucleotide sequence: TGTGCCAGCAGCTTGGACAGGTCCAGCACAGATACGCAGTATTTT.

The rearrangement uses TRBV6-2 or TRBV6-3 and TRBJ1-5, with D unresolved. Germline V gene data show CDR1 as MNHEY and CDR2 as SVGEGT. The CDR3 has 13 amino acids. Trimming cost V 6 bases and J 5 bases, with 11 bases left between them. CDR3 protein: CASRSSLYQPQHF. As DNA, the CDR3 is TGTGCCAGCAGGTCGAGCCTTTATCAGCCCCAGCATTTT.

This clonotype has only a few counts. This chain links TRBV12-3 or TRBV12-4 with TRBJ1-2; 11 bases agree with TRBD1. The CDR3 loop spans 16 amino acids. The junction had 8 bases not matched to a gene; V was cut back by 5 bases and J by 3 bases. CDR3 residues: CASSPGQGALHYGYTF. Written as DNA, the CDR3 is TGTGCCAGCAGTCCTGGACAGGGGGCGTTACACTATGGCTACACCTTC.

The rearrangement links TRBV7-6 to TRBJ1-4; D remains unclear. Germline V CDR1 and CDR2: SGHVS, FNYEAQ. V was pared by 2 bases and J by 8 bases, with 15 bases between. The CDR3 is 15 residues long. The CDR3 loop is CASSLRGQVGEKLFF. In nucleotides, the CDR3 is TGTGCCAGCAGCTTAAGAGGCCAGGTTGGAGAAAAACTGTTTTTT.